The 17 T cell receptor beta chains given below trace back to one sample, sequenced in a study of CD8 T cells in Susac syndrome. RNA in amounts of roughly 0.45 to 1 ug was reverse transcribed with random hexamers. TCRdb reprocessed the immunoSEQ multiplex PCR reads via MiXCR and lists one record per CDR3 protein. The table lists about 250,000 distinct CDR3 sequences, 93% of them singletons, with approximately 0.07% in the top ten. The sequencing input was CD4+ T cells from PBMCs. These receptors were taken from a human donor with multiple sclerosis.

The chain uses TRBV30 and TRBJ2-7; D tentatively fits TRBD1 or TRBD2 (5 bases each). V lost 6 bases to trimming and J lost 2 bases, with 14 bases between them. The CDR3 extends over 13 amino acids. Germline V lookup: CDR1 GTSNPN, CDR2 SVGIG (reference sequence). The CDR3 reads CACNRDGPYEQYF. CDR3 nucleotides: TGTGCCTGTAACCGGGACGGACCCTACGAGCAGTACTTC.

The chain has TRBV20-1 and TRBJ1-1; possible D gene TRBD1, 5 bases. Trimming left V 6 bases short and J 0 bases short, with 11 bases between. Germline loops: CDR1 DFQATT, CDR2 SNEGSKA (reference sequence). The CDR3 totals 13 residues. In nucleotides, the CDR3 is TGCAGTGCCCCCATGGGGCTGAACACTGAAGCTTTCTTT. It yields the protein CSAPMGLNTEAFF.

J is TRBJ2-1 and V is TRBV29-1; 16 bases are a match to TRBD2. The J segment lost 5 bases and the V segment lost 6 bases, leaving 4 bases of the junction unmatched. The germline V gene has CDR1 SQVTM and CDR2 ANQGSEA. The CDR3 spans 15 residues. The CDR3: CSVGTSGRGNNEQFF. The DNA for the CDR3 is TGCAGCGTAGGGACTAGCGGGAGGGGGAACAATGAGCAGTTCTTC.

This clonotype was detected only once. V and J are TRBV28 and TRBJ2-3; D ambiguous. CDR3 length: 13 amino acids. Germline V gene lookup returns CDR1 MDHEN and CDR2 SYDVKM. Between the trimmed V and J ends, which lost 7 bases and 3 bases, there was a span of 11 bases. The CDR3 region has the DNA TGTGCCAGCAACCCTCCGGCAACAGATACGCAGTATTTT. This translates into CASNPPATDTQYF.

For the CDR3, the DNA is TGCGCCAGCAGCCAAGAGGGACTAGCGGGAGGAAATGAGCAGTTCTTC. Translation gives CASSQEGLAGGNEQFF. This chain uses TRBV4-1 with TRBJ2-1, with TRBD2 matching over 15 bases. The CDR3 is 16 amino acids. Trimming removed 0 bases from V and 7 bases from J; junction bases left unmatched: 1. CDR1 and CDR2 from the germline V gene are MGHRA and YSYEKL.

The chain joins TRBV7-6 to TRBJ1-3; D uncertain. This CDR3 has 14 amino acids. Germline values: CDR1 SGHVS, CDR2 FNYEAQ. Trimming stripped 5 bases from V and 0 bases from J, with 8 bases between. CDR3 nucleotide sequence: TGTGCCAGCAGCCATGGGATCTCTGGAAACACCATATATTTT. Translating it yields CASSHGISGNTIYF.

This sequence joins TRBV5-6 and TRBJ1-6, with D unclear. Germline CDR1 reads SGHDT; CDR2 reads YYEEEE. The CDR3 covers 13 residues. V lost 0 bases to trimming and J lost 12 bases, with 10 bases between them. CDR3 residues: CASSLAAQEPLHF. The CDR3 DNA sequence: TGTGCCAGCAGCTTGGCGGCTCAGGAACCCCTCCACTTT.

The chain employs TRBV5-1 and TRBJ2-1; D uncertain. The germline gives CDR1 SGHRS, CDR2 YFSETQ. V was shortened by 5 bases and J by 0 bases, with 12 bases between the two germline ends. This CDR3 is 15 amino acids long. The CDR3 sequence is CASRPIPSSYNEQFF. The CDR3 DNA follows: TGCGCCAGCAGACCTATCCCCAGCTCCTACAATGAGCAGTTCTTC.

The chain carries TRBV2 and TRBJ1-2; no firm D call. Germline V gives CDR1 SNHLY, CDR2 FYNNEI. V was cut by 2 bases and J by 7 bases, with 5 bases left in between. The CDR3 loop spans 11 amino acids. The CDR3: CASSESSGYTF. Here the CDR3 DNA reads TGTGCCAGCAGTGAATCTAGTGGCTACACCTTC. The full variable domain, its missing parts supplied by reference TRBV2 and TRBJ1-2, is EPEVTQTPSHQVTQMGQEVILRCVPISNHLYFYWYRQILGQKVEFLVSFYNNEISEKSEIFDDQFSVERPDGSNFTLKIRSTKLEDSAMYFCASSESSGYTFGSGTRLTVV.

The chain combines TRBV19 with TRBJ2-1, with D possibly being TRBD1 (6 bases). Deletions cut 3 bases from V and 0 bases from J, with 9 bases between. The CDR3 is 15 residues long. Germline V gene data show CDR1 as LNHDA and CDR2 as SQIVND (reference sequence). The CDR3 DNA reads as TGTGCCAGTAGTATTGTGGGGGCCTCCTACAATGAGCAGTTCTTC. Protein product: CASSIVGASYNEQFF.

The V call is TRBV30, the J call TRBJ1-1, with D tentatively TRBD1 (5 bases). The CDR3 length is 13 residues. Trimming left V 5 bases short and J 7 bases short, with 17 bases between. CDR1 and CDR2 from the germline V gene are GTSNPN and SVGIG (reference sequence). The CDR3 loop reads CAWARTKPFEAFF. DNA of the CDR3: TGTGCCTGGGCCCGGACAAAACCGTTTGAAGCTTTCTTT.

This clonotype was detected only once. The chain uses TRBV6-5 and TRBJ1-1; TRBD1 agrees at 7 bases. Looked up from germline, CDR1 is MNHEY and CDR2 is SVGAGI. The CDR3 runs 15 residues. The V and J ends lost 7 bases and 0 bases, in that order; junction bases with no gene match: 8. This CDR3 is CASTPLGQMNTEAFF. The DNA of the CDR3 is TGTGCCAGCACCCCGCTGGGACAGATGAACACTGAAGCTTTCTTT.

The chain links TRBV5-1 to TRBJ2-2; the match to TRBD1 covers 9 bases. The CDR3 length is 15 residues. Germline CDR1 reads SGHRS; CDR2 reads YFSETQ. Germline trimming cut 9 bases from V and 4 bases from J; bases unmatched to any gene: 10. The CDR3 coding sequence is TGCGCCACCCGGACAGGGGTCGGTGGCACCGGGGAGCTGTTTTTT. Its translation: CATRTGVGGTGELFF.

The rearrangement joins TRBV12-3 or TRBV12-4 to TRBJ1-2; 7 nucleotides line up with TRBD1. The CDR3 totals 14 residues. With 3 bases clipped from V and 5 bases from J, the junction kept 6 bases outside the gene matches. CDR3 residues: CASSFRGAGYGYTF. The CDR3 DNA follows: TGTGCCAGCAGTTTCAGGGGGGCCGGGTATGGCTACACCTTC.

The V and J genes are TRBV2 and TRBJ2-4, with 9 bases fitting TRBD2. In germline, CDR1 is SNHLY, CDR2 FYNNEI. After removal of 0 bases from V and 1 base from J, the junction contained 7 bases not matched to a gene. This CDR3 has 18 amino acids. The DNA for the CDR3 is TGTGCCAGCAGTGAAGCCATAGCGGGGGCCTCCGCCAAAAACATTCAGTACTTC. Residues: CASSEAIAGASAKNIQYF.

The V and J genes are TRBV12-5 and TRBJ1-2; 9 nucleotides line up with TRBD1. The germline gives CDR1 LGHNT, CDR2 FRNRAP. V was pared by 0 bases and J by 6 bases, with 8 bases of the junction left unmatched. This CDR3 comprises 16 residues. CDR3 in DNA: TGTGCTAGTGGTTTGGTAAGGGGACAGGGTCCTCATGGCTACACCTTC. Translated: CASGLVRGQGPHGYTF.

The CDR3 nucleotides read TGTGCCTGGAGTTTCGGACTAGAGAACGGCGATGAGCAGTTCTTC. Translation gives CAWSFGLENGDEQFF. V gene TRBV30 combines with J gene TRBJ2-1; 7 nucleotides match TRBD2. Germline CDR1 is GTSNPN and CDR2 is SVGIG (reference sequence). This CDR3 has 15 residues. J was trimmed by 8 bases and V by 2 bases; bases with no gene match: 12.